This TCR beta chain was recovered during a study of regulatory T cells in long-lasting Graves disease (dated by TCRdb to the early 2020s). With regard to the full study: In the newly diagnosed Graves' disease group, patients had been taking antithyroid drugs for less than 3 months. The study was registered as a clinical trial and conducted in China. Persistent Graves' disease patients were compared with newly diagnosed Graves' disease patients by peripheral blood TCR sequencing and RNA sequencing. A total of around 35 samples were covered by TCR sequencing, comprising approximately 13 persistent and around 20 newly diagnosed Graves' disease patients.

Reading the label with the study, this specimen's time point is: newly diagnosed GD, antithyroid drugs for less than 3 months. RNA was extracted from PBMCs in TRIzol for both TCR sequencing and RNA sequencing. Graves' disease was diagnosed according to American Thyroid Association guidelines. Patients were recruited from an endocrinology department in Xi'an, China. From each patient, approximately 10 milliliters of peripheral blood was collected into an EDTA anticoagulant tube. Ficoll Paque Plus density gradient separation was used to isolate PBMCs, and no further T cell sorting was done. RNA quality was checked with an Agilent 2100 Bioanalyzer and agarose gel, and concentration with a NanoDrop 2000. The library was obtained by multiplex PCR. The sample was run on an Illumina HiSeq 4000. CDR3 regions were amplified by Arm-PCR with iRepertoire HTBI primers to construct TCR beta libraries. Gel purification was performed on PCR products prior to sequencing. Under the source paper's analysis protocol: A total of some 60 TRBV and 14 TRBJ segments were identified across samples and were used for gene usage analysis of CDR3 amino acid clonotypes. COPE and FqMerger were used to merge the filtered high-quality paired reads into contigs. BLAST was used to align contigs to the IMGT TRBV, TRBD and TRBJ reference genes, and CDR3 was defined following IMGT. Highly expanded clones were defined as clonotypes with a frequency above 0.1%. Shannon entropy was used to measure repertoire diversity, and the Gini coefficient was used to measure V-J evenness. A clonotype was considered public if more than one individual shared it. The public sequencing data were trimmed at Q25 with fastp and processed into clonotypes with MiXCR by TCRdb, which kept only in-frame beta chains. Identical CDR3 protein sequences are pooled into one entry, listed with their most common genes and DNA. The V and J calls shown here were made by TCRdb, not taken from the authors' results. Here the sample has some 240,000 distinct CDR3 sequences; roughly 19% occur a single time. The biggest ten clones account for approximately 12% of the sample.

Overall study results and their limits: TRBV28, TRBJ1-2 and TRBJ2-5 were preferentially used in persistent disease, while TRBV20-1 and TRBJ2-1 were favored in newly diagnosed disease. The small sample size was acknowledged by the authors as a limitation that may reduce accuracy. Lower TCR Shannon entropy and fewer highly expanded clones were observed in persistent Graves' disease patients than in newly diagnosed patients, which suggested clonal expansion. Because the primary lesion, thyroid tissue, could not be accessed, the study looked at peripheral blood alone. Sequencing and analysis were restricted to the TCR beta chain. Persistent patients shared more public clonotypes among themselves (over 2,500) than newly diagnosed patients did (roughly 910).

Concerning this clonotype itself: Its antigen specificity is not known. It may be a read error: a sequence one base away is much more abundant.

For this chain, trimming is 4 bases at the V end and 2 bases at the J end, and the number of junction bases without a gene match is 5. Taken from the germline V gene, the CDR1 and CDR2 loops are SGHTA and FQGNSA. From cysteine to phenylalanine, the CDR3 is 15 amino acids long. The retained sequence is limited to the CDR3, 45 bases, with the frame set at the first base. These sequences were also reported in another study, on T cells in Graves' hyperthyroidism and ophthalmopathy. That second report states: Graves' hyperthyroidism was defined as stable when no progression to ophthalmopathy occurred over 18 months of follow-up. Hyperthyroidism patients were aged 18 to 65 years and newly diagnosed, with disease duration of less than 2 months. Any patient with an uncontrolled infection, another autoimmune disease, pregnancy or lactation was excluded. Diagnoses relied on clinical symptoms, serum thyroxine and TRAb, thyroid ultrasound and orbital computed tomography. For the first round of RT-PCR on the TCR CDR3, the HTBI primer set was used together with the Qiagen OneStep RT-PCR kit. Most expanded thyroid clonotypes (frequency above 0.001) were also detected in blood, a finding suggesting that blood repertoires may reflect thyroid immune responses. In cross-validation, a model built on a 13 V-J signature told ophthalmopathy apart from stable hyperthyroidism with under 90% sensitivity and around 83% specificity, and in testing the same model reached 80%/75%. In validation, progression to ophthalmopathy was predicted by the model with 70.59% sensitivity and 72.22% specificity, a median of about 6 months before onset. TCR V-J signatures able to tell the groups apart were searched for in a discovery cohort of some 100 patients, of whom around 43 had Graves' ophthalmopathy and around 57 had stable Graves' hyperthyroidism. Prospective prediction of ophthalmopathy was tested in an independent validation cohort consisting of under 20 hyperthyroidism patients and more than 15 patients who later progressed to ophthalmopathy. The 90 or so discovery patients were randomly split 7:3 into training and test sets. In addition, the study compared T-cell repertoires in thyroid tissue and in blood from 6 or 7 Graves' hyperthyroidism patients. Following sampling, methimazole starting at 30 mg daily was given to hyperthyroidism patients, and high-dose intravenous methylprednisolone was given to ophthalmopathy patients. The libraries were constructed in a second round of multiplex PCR and then size-selected and purified. Sequencing of the libraries was done on an Illumina HiSeq2000 using paired-end 100 bp reads. Raw data were processed with SOAPnuke, discarding reads with adapters, uncalled bases, mean Phred below 15, or no exact constant-primer or identifier match. High-quality paired reads were merged with COPE v1.2.5, and unique nucleotide sequences were defined as clonotypes. MiTCR v1.1 was used to align the clonotypes against IMGT TRBV, TRBD and TRBJ reference segments. Analysis was restricted to V-J combinations with a frequency above 0.0001, which covered just over 98% of repertoires. A TCS score was defined as the ratio of F50 (clonal expansion) to E x V (chaos), with BLOSUM62-based TCRdist applied between CDR3 peptides within each V-J. Welch's t-statistics and random forest reduced roughly 500 V-J features to roughly 13, which were used in a naive Bayes classifier (R e1071). No statistical method was used to set the sample size in advance, and investigators knew the group allocation. The paper reports TCR Vbeta CDR3 sequencing of approximately 140 peripheral blood samples: some 41 ophthalmopathy, approximately 74 hyperthyroidism and about 17 progressor patients.

Recombination joined TRBV7-2 with TRBJ2-7; TRBD2 agrees with 10 junctional bases. The receptor comes from a woman aged 25 to 45 with Graves disease. Donor details come from another sample of the same person, matched by shared clones. The starting material was peripheral blood mononuclear cells (PBMCs), obtained at new diagnosis, from a patient treated with antithyroid drugs. The DNA reads as follows: TGTGCCAGCAGCTCAGAACTAGCGGGAACCTACGAGCAGTACTTC. Its coded protein is CASSSELAGTYEQYF.